This TCR beta chain was profiled in a study of blood T cell repertoires in COVID-19. About the study: The origin of the acute and convalescent COVID-19 samples was the United States, Italy and Spain.

Method: immunoSEQ multiplex PCR; TCRdb's copy keeps in-frame clones and lacks some. The sample carries approximately 190,000 clones, over 75% recorded once. CDR3 length: 16 amino acids. Germline CDR1 reads MGHDK; CDR2 reads SYGVNS. V was clipped by 10 bases and J by 3 bases, with 23 bases between them. The chain uses TRBV25-1 and TRBJ2-3; D may be TRBD2 (6 bases). The receptor's source is a man aged 50-60 years with acute or convalescent COVID-19. Material for sequencing was peripheral blood. CDR3 sequence reads: CATLGTEGRFTDTQYF. The CDR3 DNA sequence: TGTGCCACCCTGGGAACGGAGGGGCGATTTACAGATACGCAGTATTTT.